These T cell receptor beta chains were read from a single sample in a study of blood T cells in healthy people across ages. TCRdb recomputed calls from the 5' RACE reads with MiXCR, one row per CDR3 protein. The sample yields about 280,000 distinct CDR3 sequences, around 29% seen once. What was sequenced was blood. These receptors were collected from a woman in her sixties or seventies in good health. CDR3s include the opening cysteine and the closing phenylalanine or tryptophan. D genes are given only for firm matches. Where a row states a size, it is once, few, many or the class of an expanded clone; other rows omit it.

TRBV7-2	.	TRBJ1-5	few	TGTGCCAGCAGTTCCAATAGGGGGTGGGCTCAGCCCCAGCATTTT	CASSSNRGWAQPQHF
TRBV20-1	.	TRBJ2-5	once	TGCAGTGCTCGGGTTCTCAGCGAGCAAGAGACCCAGTACTTC	CSARVLSEQETQYF
TRBV14	.	TRBJ1-5	few	TGTGCCAGCAGCTCCCGGGGAGGCAATCAGCCCCAGCATTTT	CASSSRGGNQPQHF
TRBV28	.	TRBJ2-1	.	TGTGCCAGCAGTTTGTCGCCTTTTCTCCAAGACGAGCAGTTCTTC	CASSLSPFLQDEQFF
TRBV6-5	TRBD1	TRBJ1-1	.	TGTGCCAGCAGTCGCGCCGGGACAGTGAACACTGAAGCTTTCTTT	CASSRAGTVNTEAFF
TRBV12-5	.	TRBJ2-2	.	TGTGCTAGTTGGGCCAGTGACACCGGGGAGCTGTTTTTT	CASWASDTGELFF
TRBV12-3/TRBV12-4	TRBD1	TRBJ2-5	.	TGTGCCAGCAGTTTAGGGCAGGGGGTTAAAGAGCAGTACTTC	CASSLGQGVKEQYF
TRBV5-1	TRBD2	TRBJ2-5	few	TGCGCCAGCAGATCTAGCGGGAGTGTTGAGCAAGAGACCCAGTACTTC	CASRSSGSVEQETQYF
TRBV7-2	TRBD2	TRBJ2-1	few	TGTGCCAGCAGCCGTACTAGCGGGGGTAAGGGTGAGCAGTTCTTC	CASSRTSGGKGEQFF
TRBV7-2	.	TRBJ2-3	few	TGTGCCAGCAGCTTAGGGCGCGGAGGGGACAAGAGCACAGATACGCAGTATTTT	CASSLGRGGDKSTDTQYF
TRBV28	.	TRBJ2-5	.	TGTGCCAGCAGCCGCCCGGGGCCTCAAGAGACCCAGTACTTC	CASSRPGPQETQYF
TRBV20-1	TRBD1	TRBJ1-3	.	TGCAGTGCGGACGGACAGGGTCTGGCGGGAAACACCATATATTTT	CSADGQGLAGNTIYF
TRBV5-1	.	TRBJ2-5	.	TGCGCCAGCAATGCCGAGGGGCTTTCGTACCAAGAGACCCAGTACTTC	CASNAEGLSYQETQYF
TRBV20-1	TRBD2	TRBJ2-5	many	TGCAGTGCTAGGGATAGCGGGAGCTCCTCGAAGACCCAGTACTTC	CSARDSGSSSKTQYF
TRBV4-1	TRBD1	TRBJ1-4	.	TGCGCCAGCAGCCCCAAGCAGCCGGGACAGGGCCATGAAAAACTGTTTTTT	CASSPKQPGQGHEKLFF
TRBV20-1	.	TRBJ2-5	few	TGCAGTGCTAGCCGCCAGGACAAAGAGACCCAGTACTTC	CSASRQDKETQYF
TRBV5-5	.	TRBJ2-1	few	TGTGCCAGCAGCGGGCATGATGAGCAGTTCTTC	CASSGHDEQFF
TRBV28	TRBD1	TRBJ2-3	.	TGTGCCAGCAGTTCAGGGGGCGCTGGAGATACGCAGTATTTT	CASSSGGAGDTQYF
TRBV7-2	.	TRBJ2-5	.	TGTGCCAGCACCCCTCGGGGCAGCCAAGAGACCCAGTACTTC	CASTPRGSQETQYF
TRBV3-1	TRBD2	TRBJ2-1	once	TGTGCCAGCAGCCAAGGTCCTAGCGGCTGGAATGAGCAGTTCTTC	CASSQGPSGWNEQFF
TRBV7-3	TRBD2	TRBJ2-1	.	TGTGCCAGCAGCTTCACCGGGACTAGCATTGAGCAGTTCTTC	CASSFTGTSIEQFF
TRBV7-9	TRBD2	TRBJ2-1	.	TGTGCCAGCAGCCCTCAAACTAGCGGGACGGTCTATGAGCAGTTCTTC	CASSPQTSGTVYEQFF
TRBV9	TRBD1	TRBJ2-1	.	TGTGCCAGCAGCGGTAGGAAGGGGACAGGGGTGAGTGAGCAGTTCTTC	CASSGRKGTGVSEQFF
TRBV28	.	TRBJ1-2	.	TGTGCCAGCAGTTTGGGGGACCTGGGCTACACCTTC	CASSLGDLGYTF
TRBV12-3/TRBV12-4	.	TRBJ2-4	few	TGTGCCAGCAGTATCCGGAGAGATCTAGCCAAAAACATTCAGTACTTC	CASSIRRDLAKNIQYF
TRBV29-1	TRBD1	TRBJ2-4	many	TGCAGCGTTGAAGGGTTGAGGACAGGGCTTTCAGTTGGCAAAAACATTCAGTACTTC	CSVEGLRTGLSVGKNIQYF
TRBV20-1	TRBD2	TRBJ2-1	.	TGCAGTGCCAGCCGAGAATGGCGGGAGGTATACAATGAGCAGTTCTTC	CSASREWREVYNEQFF
TRBV29-1	TRBD1	TRBJ2-2	few	TGCAGCGGAGGACAGGGGAACACCGGGGAGCTGTTTTTT	CSGGQGNTGELFF
TRBV2	.	TRBJ2-7	few	TGTGCCAGCAGTGATTCGTACGGTGCCTACGAGCAGTACTTC	CASSDSYGAYEQYF
TRBV15	.	TRBJ2-3	.	TGTGCCACCAGCATCCGCCACGGCGATACGCAGTATTTT	CATSIRHGDTQYF
TRBV4-2	.	TRBJ2-2	.	TGTGCCAGCAGCCAAGGATTTCTAGGAAGGGACGTGGGGGAGCTGTTTTTT	CASSQGFLGRDVGELFF
TRBV29-1	.	TRBJ2-7	few	TGCAGCGTTGCGCGGGGCTACGAGCAGTACTTC	CSVARGYEQYF
TRBV5-1	.	TRBJ2-6	few	TGCGCCAGCAGCTTGGCCGGCCCGGGATCTGGGGCCAACGTCCTGACTTTC	CASSLAGPGSGANVLTF
TRBV27	TRBD1	TRBJ2-6	.	TGTGCCAGCAGTTTATGGGCCAGGGGGAAGGCTGGGGCCAACGTCCTGACTTTC	CASSLWARGKAGANVLTF
TRBV13	.	TRBJ2-7	few	TGTGCCAGCAGCTTAGGCAGGCGATCCTACGGGCAGTACTTC	CASSLGRRSYGQYF
TRBV28	.	TRBJ2-5	.	TGTGCCAGTCGTCTAAGAAAAGAGACCCAGTACTTC	CASRLRKETQYF
TRBV7-2	.	TRBJ2-3	.	TGTGCCAGCAGCTTAGGGGGTTATACGCGGTATTTT	CASSLGGYTRYF
TRBV3-1	.	TRBJ2-5	few	TGTGCCAGCAGCCCCTCATTGTCGGAGACCCAGTACTTC	CASSPSLSETQYF
TRBV19	.	TRBJ2-1	few	TGTGCCAGTAGTACTGGGGGGACCTACTACAATGAGCAGTTCTTC	CASSTGGTYYNEQFF
TRBV2	.	TRBJ1-5	.	TGTGCCAGCTCCCGGGAGTGGAACAGCGGGCATCAGCCCCAGCATTTT	CASSREWNSGHQPQHF
TRBV10-2	.	TRBJ2-7	.	TGCGCCAGCAGTGAGTCAGGTGCGGATCTTACCTACGAGCAGTACTTC	CASSESGADLTYEQYF
TRBV6-1	.	TRBJ1-1	few	TGTGCCAGCAGCCCTAAGAACACCCCTGAAGCTTTCTTT	CASSPKNTPEAFF
TRBV5-5	.	TRBJ2-3	few	TGTGCCAGCAGTTCACTTACCGGAGATACGCAGTATTTT	CASSSLTGDTQYF
TRBV29-1	TRBD1	TRBJ2-1	few	TGCAGCGTTGAACGGGACAGGGCAATGAATGAGCAGTTCTTC	CSVERDRAMNEQFF
TRBV6-5	.	TRBJ2-7	.	TGTGCCAGCAGTTACCCTCCCGAGCAGTACTTC	CASSYPPEQYF
TRBV6-1	TRBD1	TRBJ1-2	.	TGTGCCAGCAGCGTTGCCCGGGACAGGATCTATGGCTACACCTTC	CASSVARDRIYGYTF
TRBV29-1	.	TRBJ2-5	few	TGCAGCGTTGAAAGTCAGGGGCGAGAGACCCAGTACTTC	CSVESQGRETQYF
TRBV29-1	TRBD1	TRBJ1-2	.	TGCAGCGCCGGGACAGACTATGGCTACACCTTC	CSAGTDYGYTF
TRBV29-1	.	TRBJ1-2	.	TGCAGCGTTTTTCAACAGGAATATGGCTACACCTTC	CSVFQQEYGYTF
TRBV10-2	TRBD2	TRBJ2-5	few	TGCGCCAGCAGGGTACTAGCGGGAGATCCGCGAATAAAAGAGACCCAGTACTTC	CASRVLAGDPRIKETQYF
TRBV11-3	TRBD1	TRBJ2-1	.	TGTGCCAGTGGCCCAGGGGGCTCCTACAATGAGCAGTTCTTC	CASGPGGSYNEQFF
TRBV11-1	TRBD1	TRBJ2-3	few	TGTGCCAGCAGCTCGAGGACAGGGGGCTTTTACGGGAGCTCCGACGGCACAGATACGCAGTATTTT	CASSSRTGGFYGSSDGTDTQYF
TRBV25-1	.	TRBJ2-1	.	TGTGCCAGCAGTGAATCGGGGGGCGCCTACAATGAGCAGTTCTTC	CASSESGGAYNEQFF
TRBV12-3/TRBV12-4	.	TRBJ1-5	.	TGTGCCAGCAGTTTAGGTCCGGGACCGGGGAATCAGCCCCAGCATTTT	CASSLGPGPGNQPQHF
TRBV7-2	TRBD1	TRBJ2-3	.	TGTGCCAGCAGCCAGGGGACAGGCACAGATACGCAGTATTTT	CASSQGTGTDTQYF